What follows are 21 T cell receptor beta chains derived from one specimen sequenced in a study of spatial heterogeneity in lung cancer. Specified time point: sample taken at primary tumor resection. Frozen PBMC, nontumor lung or tumor provided whole RNA, which was sequenced unsorted. TCRdb used MiXCR to reprocess the 5' RACE reads, holding one entry per CDR3 protein. The sample records tens of thousands of distinct CDR3 sequences, less than 9% being singletons. The sample in question was PBMCs, obtained at surgery. The receptors shown here come from a female donor with early-stage non-small cell lung cancer.

In its sample, this clonotype was seen many times. V and J are TRBV2 and TRBJ1-1; 8 bases fit TRBD1. In germline, CDR1 is SNHLY, CDR2 FYNNEI. The CDR3 has 15 amino acids. Trimming at V came to 6 bases and at J to 4 bases, leaving 10 bases not matched to a gene. The CDR3 sequence: CASRVTGGTGTEAFF. The DNA for the CDR3 is TGTGCCAGCAGGGTCACAGGGGGGACGGGCACTGAAGCTTTCTTT.

The chain links TRBV6-5 to TRBJ2-2; TRBD1 might be the D (5 bases). Looked up from germline, CDR1 is MNHEY and CDR2 is SVGAGI. There are 14 residues in the CDR3. V shed 4 bases and J shed 6 bases, with 12 bases lying between them. The CDR3 DNA is TGTGCCAGCAGTTTAGTATCAGGGCCCGGGGAGCTGTTTTTT. Translating gives CASSLVSGPGELFF.

This clonotype was found many times. The rearrangement joins TRBV3-1 to TRBJ1-1, with a tentative D call TRBD1 (6 bases). The CDR3 contains 14 residues. Trimming took 4 bases from V and 1 from J, leaving 10 bases between them. Per the germline V gene, CDR1 is LGHDT and CDR2 is YNNKEL (reference sequence). This chain's CDR3 is CASSRGQSNTEAFF. DNA of the CDR3: TGTGCCAGCAGCCGCGGACAGTCGAACACTGAAGCTTTCTTT.

This chain uses TRBV4-3 with TRBJ1-4; 7 bases map to TRBD1. This CDR3 contains 16 residues. V was clipped by 4 bases and J by 4 bases; unmatched bases: 9. CDR1 LGHNA and CDR2 YSLEER come from the germline V gene. The CDR3, as DNA: TGCGCCAGCAGCCGCGACAGGGAAGCTGATAATGAAAAACTGTTTTTT. Residues: CASSRDREADNEKLFF.

The rearrangement joins TRBV2 to TRBJ1-1; a possible D gene is TRBD1 (6 bases). The CDR3 is 14 amino acids. V was pared by 6 bases and J by 0 bases, with 11 bases between. Germline V gene lookup returns CDR1 SNHLY and CDR2 FYNNEI. CDR3 in DNA: TGTGCCAGCAGAACAGGGATGCTGAACACTGAAGCTTTCTTT. Translation gives CASRTGMLNTEAFF.

This clonotype was detected many times. The genes are TRBV6-2 or TRBV6-3 and TRBJ1-1, with D perhaps TRBD1 (5 bases). The CDR3 is 16 amino acids. V was shortened by 5 bases and J by 1 base, with 17 bases between the two germline ends. CDR1 MNHEY and CDR2 SVGEGT come from the germline V gene. CDR3 region: CASSPPRGQGNTEAFF. In DNA, the CDR3 is TGTGCCAGCAGTCCTCCCCGTGGTCAGGGGAACACTGAAGCTTTCTTT.

This clonotype appeared many times. V usage is TRBV19 and J usage is TRBJ2-7; 7 bases match TRBD1. CDR3 length: 13 amino acids. CDR1 is LNHDA and CDR2 is SQIVND in the germline V gene (reference sequence). V shed 5 bases, J shed 4 bases, and the junction held 5 bases outside the gene matches. CDR3 amino acids: CASSPTGTYEQYF. CDR3 in DNA: TGTGCCAGTAGTCCGACAGGGACGTACGAGCAGTACTTC. Looking up the rest from reference TRBV19 and TRBJ2-7 gives the full variable domain: DGGITQSPKYLFRKEGQNVTLSCEQNLNHDAMYWYRQDPGQGLRLIYYSQIVNDFQKGDIAEGYSVSREKKESFPLTVTSAQKNPTAFYLCASSPTGTYEQYFGPGTRLTVT.

This clonotype is labeled medium-sized. The chain couples TRBV20-1 to TRBJ2-3; D remains ambiguous. The CDR3 has 12 amino acids. V was trimmed by 3 bases and J by 6 bases, leaving 10 bases between them. CDR1 is DFQATT, CDR2 SNEGSKA, per germline (reference sequence). CDR3 bases: TGCAGTGCTAGCTTGGGTTTCGATACGCAGTATTTT. It specifies CSASLGFDTQYF.

This clonotype has a count of ten or more. This chain joins TRBV28 and TRBJ1-5; D not resolved. The CDR3 spans 16 residues. Germline V gene lookup returns CDR1 MDHEN and CDR2 SYDVKM. Trimming pared 4 bases from V and 8 bases from J, leaving 21 bases between. This CDR3 reads CASSSPSDATSKPQHF. The CDR3 DNA follows: TGTGCCAGCAGTTCGCCTTCGGACGCCACCTCGAAGCCCCAGCATTTT. The variable domain in full, completed from reference TRBV28 and TRBJ1-5, reads DVKVTQSSRYLVKRTGEKVFLECVQDMDHENMFWYRQDPGLGLRLIYFSYDVKMKEKGDIPEGYSVSREKKERFSLILESASTNQTSMYLCASSSPSDATSKPQHFGDGTRLSIL.

This clonotype was detected many times. This chain connects TRBV12-3 or TRBV12-4 to TRBJ2-3; D unclear. The CDR3 is 14 amino acids. V shed 4 bases and J shed 0 bases, with 8 bases lying between them. The CDR3 region has the DNA TGTGCCAGCAGTTCCCTAGGCAGCACAGATACGCAGTATTTT. This translates into CASSSLGSTDTQYF.

This chain connects TRBV12-3 or TRBV12-4 to TRBJ2-1, with a tentative D call TRBD2 (7 bases). The CDR3 is made up of 16 amino acids. V lost 6 bases, J lost 8 bases, and 23 bases lay in between. The CDR3 bases are TGTGCCAGCAGCTCCCACGGACGGGGGGCTTTCTATGAGCAGTTCTTC. This codes for CASSSHGRGAFYEQFF.

This clonotype was seen ten or more times. J is TRBJ2-1 and V is TRBV4-1; 11 bases are shared with TRBD2. The CDR3 runs 16 residues. Trimming cost V 0 bases and J 4 bases; bases outside gene matches: 2. Germline V gene lookup returns CDR1 MGHRA and CDR2 YSYEKL. The CDR3 is CASSQEGTSGYNEQFF. DNA of the CDR3: TGCGCCAGCAGCCAAGAAGGGACTAGCGGATACAATGAGCAGTTCTTC.

The chain carries TRBV7-2 and TRBJ1-2, with D uncertain. CDR1 is SGHTA, CDR2 FQGNSA, per germline. The ends were cut back, 8 bases at V and 5 bases at J, with 6 bases in the middle. The CDR3 runs to 10 residues. CDR3 in amino acids: CASGLYGYTF. The CDR3, as DNA: TGTGCCAGCGGACTATATGGCTACACCTTC.

Remarks on this clonotype: A much larger clone sits a single nucleotide away, making a read error possible. The V gene is TRBV3-2, the J gene TRBJ2-7; the table calls TRBD1, which could not be checked here. TRBV3-2 is a documented pseudogene. CDR3 size: 17 residues. DNA for the CDR3: TGTACCAGCAGCCAAGATGGAGGGGTGGTCCCCCTTTACGAGCAGTACTTC. It translates to CTSSQDGGVVPLYEQYF.

This chain joins TRBV7-8 and TRBJ1-5; D possibly corresponds to TRBD1 (5 bases). Looked up from germline, CDR1 is SGHVS and CDR2 is FQNEAQ. The CDR3 consists of 15 residues. Trimming took 0 bases from V and 3 from J, leaving 9 bases between them. The CDR3 protein is CASSLAWGDNQPQHF. The CDR3 DNA is TGTGCCAGCAGCTTAGCTTGGGGCGACAATCAGCCCCAGCATTTT.

The rearrangement joins TRBV30 to TRBJ2-5, with a tentative D call TRBD1 (5 bases). This CDR3 has 13 residues. The germline V and J ends were trimmed by 2 bases and 5 bases, with 12 bases remaining between them. Germline values: CDR1 GTSNPN, CDR2 SVGIG (reference sequence). The CDR3 is CAWSSGAPETQYF. Here the CDR3 DNA reads TGTGCCTGGAGTAGTGGGGCTCCTGAGACCCAGTACTTC.

The sample holds many counts of this clonotype. The J gene is TRBJ2-2, the V gene TRBV28; weak D call: TRBD1 (6 bases). Between the trimmed V and J ends, which lost 11 bases and 1 base, there was a span of 14 bases. Germline V gives CDR1 MDHEN, CDR2 SYDVKM. CDR3 length equals 14 residues. The CDR3 coding sequence is TGTGCCGCTCGGGCAGGGGTGAACACCGGGGAGCTGTTTTTT. Residues: CAARAGVNTGELFF.

Only a few counts were recorded for this clonotype. The V call is TRBV20-1, the J call TRBJ2-4; 10 bases are a match to TRBD2. J gave up 6 bases and V 3 bases, and 11 bases lay outside the gene matches. Germline CDR1 is DFQATT and CDR2 is SNEGSKA (reference sequence). There are 16 residues in the CDR3. The DNA for the CDR3 is TGCAGTGCTAGGGGAGCTAGCGGGGGCTATTCAAACATTCAGTACTTC. This gives the protein CSARGASGGYSNIQYF.

The chain carries TRBV6-2 or TRBV6-3 and TRBJ2-2; D is undetermined. The V end lost 4 bases, the J end lost 5 bases, and 8 bases lay between the germline ends. CDR1 is MNHEY and CDR2 is SVGEGT in the germline V gene. The CDR3 runs 13 residues. For the CDR3, the DNA is TGTGCCAGCAGTTCATTTGTGACCGGGGAGCTGTTTTTT. Its translation is CASSSFVTGELFF.

This clonotype was observed many times. V usage is TRBV5-1 and J usage is TRBJ1-1; D is ambiguous. V gave up 0 bases and J gave up 11 bases, with 11 bases separating them. Germline-derived CDR1 and CDR2 are SGHRS and YFSETQ. This CDR3 has 12 amino acids. DNA of the CDR3: TGCGCCAGCAGCTTGGGGAACGGGTTGGCTTTCTTT. Translated, it gives CASSLGNGLAFF.

This clonotype has at least ten counts. The J gene is TRBJ2-7, the V gene TRBV6-5; D might be TRBD2 (6 bases). The CDR3 contains 14 residues. Trimming removed 4 bases at V and 4 bases at J, with 14 bases between. Germline CDR1 MNHEY, CDR2 SVGAGI. The CDR3 coding sequence is TGTGCCAGCAGTTTCGGGACTCCTGAGTACGAGCAGTACTTC. It translates to CASSFGTPEYEQYF.